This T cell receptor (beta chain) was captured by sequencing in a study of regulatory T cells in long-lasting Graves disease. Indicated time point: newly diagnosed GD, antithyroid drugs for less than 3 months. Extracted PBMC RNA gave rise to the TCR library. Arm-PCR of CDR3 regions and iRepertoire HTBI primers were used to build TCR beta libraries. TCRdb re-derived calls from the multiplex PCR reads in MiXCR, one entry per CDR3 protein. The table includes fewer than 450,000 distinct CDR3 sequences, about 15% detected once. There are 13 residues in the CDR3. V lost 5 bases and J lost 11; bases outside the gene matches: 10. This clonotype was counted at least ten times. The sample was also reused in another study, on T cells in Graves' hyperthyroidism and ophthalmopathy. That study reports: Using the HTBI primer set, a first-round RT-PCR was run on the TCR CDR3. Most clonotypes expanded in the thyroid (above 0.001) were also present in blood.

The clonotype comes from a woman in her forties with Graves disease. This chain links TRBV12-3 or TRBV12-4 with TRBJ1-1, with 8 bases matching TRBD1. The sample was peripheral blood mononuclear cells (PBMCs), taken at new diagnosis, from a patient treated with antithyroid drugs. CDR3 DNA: TGTGCCAGCAGTCGCACAACAGGGGGGGGGGCTTTCTTT. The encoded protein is CASSRTTGGGAFF.